The T cell receptor (beta chain) under discussion was sequenced for a study of patients and donors after allogeneic stem cell transplantation. Per the germline V gene, CDR1 is SEHNR and CDR2 is FQNEAQ (reference sequence). The CDR3 totals 15 residues. V shed 6 bases and J 2 bases; nucleotides not matched to a gene: 7. Via MiXCR, TCRdb re-called the RT-PCR reads, giving one row per CDR3 protein. The table records around 12,000 distinct CDR3 sequences, approximately 25% of them present only once. This clonotype appeared a few times. The chain is built from TRBV7-9 and TRBJ1-2; TRBD1 agrees at 9 bases. Sequenced material: blood, either unsorted or a sorted T cell fraction (not recorded which). The receptor's source is a human donor who was either an allogeneic HSCT recipient or a stem cell or donor lymphocyte infusion donor (not recorded which). It is not recorded whose cells these are; they may come from a transplant donor. The CDR3 sequence is CASSEPGQGNYGYTF. The DNA of the CDR3 is TGTGCCAGCAGTGAACCGGGACAGGGCAACTATGGCTACACCTTC.